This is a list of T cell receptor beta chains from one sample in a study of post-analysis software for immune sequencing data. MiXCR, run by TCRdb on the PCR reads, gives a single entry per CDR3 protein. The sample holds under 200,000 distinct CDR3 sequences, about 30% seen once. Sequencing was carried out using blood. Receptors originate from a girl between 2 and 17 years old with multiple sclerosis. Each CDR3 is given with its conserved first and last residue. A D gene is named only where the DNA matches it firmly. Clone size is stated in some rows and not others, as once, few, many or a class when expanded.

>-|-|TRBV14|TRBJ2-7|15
TGTGCCAGCAGCCAAGTCGCAGGGGCCCGGGGCGAGCAGTACTTC
CASSQVAGARGEQYF
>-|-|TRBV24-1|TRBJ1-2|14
TGTGCCACCAACGGCCCTCCGGGGGTCCCCAGCTACACCTTC
CATNGPPGVPSYTF
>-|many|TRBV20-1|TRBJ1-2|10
TGCAGTGCGGCAAACGATGGCTACACCTTC
CSAANDGYTF
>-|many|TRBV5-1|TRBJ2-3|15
TGCGCCAGCAGCCTACGGGAGTTTGAGACAGATACGCAGTATTTT
CASSLREFETDTQYF
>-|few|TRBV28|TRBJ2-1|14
TGTGCCAGCAGCGGGACGGGAGCCTACAATGAGCAGTTCTTC
CASSGTGAYNEQFF
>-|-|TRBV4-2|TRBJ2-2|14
TGTGCCAGCAGCCAAGCCAGGGACACCGGGGAGCTGTTTTTT
CASSQARDTGELFF
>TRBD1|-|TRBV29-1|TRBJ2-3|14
TGCAGCGTGGCCCCGGGACAGCGCACAGATACGCAGTATTTT
CSVAPGQRTDTQYF
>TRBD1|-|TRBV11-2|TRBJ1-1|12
TGTGCCAGCAGCAACAGGGGAAGCCGAGCTTTCTTT
CASSNRGSRAFF
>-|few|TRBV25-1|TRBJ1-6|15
TGTGCCAGCAGTGAAATAGGAAGGATGGGTTCACCCCTCCACTTT
CASSEIGRMGSPLHF
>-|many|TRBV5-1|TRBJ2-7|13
TGCGCCAGCAGGGGGGCAGTAGCCTACGAGCAGTACTTC
CASRGAVAYEQYF
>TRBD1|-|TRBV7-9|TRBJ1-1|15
TGTGCCAGCAGAATACAACAGGGGAAGGAAACTGAAGCTTTCTTT
CASRIQQGKETEAFF
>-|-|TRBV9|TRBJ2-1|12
TGTGCCAGCAGCGATAGAGAAGATGAGCAGTTCTTC
CASSDREDEQFF
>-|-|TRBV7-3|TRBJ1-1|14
TGTGCCAGCAGCTTAACTGCTGGGGCCCCTGAAGCTTTCTTT
CASSLTAGAPEAFF
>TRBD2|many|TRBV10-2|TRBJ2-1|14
TGCGCCAGCAGACGGACTAGCGGGTACAATGAGCAGTTCTTC
CASRRTSGYNEQFF
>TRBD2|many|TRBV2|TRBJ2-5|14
TGTGCCAGCAGTATGACTAGCTATTGGGAGACCCAGTACTTC
CASSMTSYWETQYF
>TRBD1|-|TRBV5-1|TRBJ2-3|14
TGCGCCAGCCGACCGGGACAGCTCACAGATACGCAGTATTTT
CASRPGQLTDTQYF
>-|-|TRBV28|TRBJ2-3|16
TGTGCCAGCAGTCTGGGGACTCGCTTCGATCCAGATACGCAGTATTTT
CASSLGTRFDPDTQYF
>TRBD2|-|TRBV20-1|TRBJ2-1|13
TGCAGTGCTGGAAATAGCGGGGTTAATGAGCAGTTCTTC
CSAGNSGVNEQFF
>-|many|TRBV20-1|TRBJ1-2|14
TGCAGTGCTAGAGACGGGTTGGTTTCGGCGGGCTACACCTTC
CSARDGLVSAGYTF
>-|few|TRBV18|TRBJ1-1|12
TGTGCCAGCTCACCAAGCAGCGGTGAAGCTTTCTTT
CASSPSSGEAFF
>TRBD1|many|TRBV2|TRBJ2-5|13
TGTGCCAGCAGTGGGGACAGAAGGGAGACCCAGTACTTC
CASSGDRRETQYF